This TCR beta chain was sequenced for a study of beta chain features in type 1 diabetes. Study in general: All samples yielded around 98,000,000 examined sorted cells.

cDNA synthesis used the whole RNA isolate, giving expressed TCRB sequences. The study sequenced naive, central memory and regulatory T cell samples to an average of about 3.6 million reads. Data came from immunoSEQ multiplex PCR; TCRdb stores just in-frame clones and leaves some out. Of roughly 150,000 clones listed, about 9.8% are singletons. In the case of this clone: Its antigen is currently unknown.

Findings and caveats of the study: Patients with type 1 diabetes showed fewer VDJ junction insertions and more deletions.

The sequenced material came from central memory CD4+ T cells from blood. This receptor was identified in a young woman in good health.

The CDR3 region is CASSSVAGAAADTQYF. The CDR3 bases are TGTGCCAGCAGCTCCGTAGCGGGAGCAGCGGCAGATACGCAGTATTTT. The chain employs TRBV7-2 and TRBJ2-3; 9 bases agree with TRBD2. Germline V gene sequence: CDR1 SGHTA, CDR2 FQGNSA. J was trimmed by 4 bases and V by 4 bases; bases with no gene match: 9. CDR3 length: 16 residues.